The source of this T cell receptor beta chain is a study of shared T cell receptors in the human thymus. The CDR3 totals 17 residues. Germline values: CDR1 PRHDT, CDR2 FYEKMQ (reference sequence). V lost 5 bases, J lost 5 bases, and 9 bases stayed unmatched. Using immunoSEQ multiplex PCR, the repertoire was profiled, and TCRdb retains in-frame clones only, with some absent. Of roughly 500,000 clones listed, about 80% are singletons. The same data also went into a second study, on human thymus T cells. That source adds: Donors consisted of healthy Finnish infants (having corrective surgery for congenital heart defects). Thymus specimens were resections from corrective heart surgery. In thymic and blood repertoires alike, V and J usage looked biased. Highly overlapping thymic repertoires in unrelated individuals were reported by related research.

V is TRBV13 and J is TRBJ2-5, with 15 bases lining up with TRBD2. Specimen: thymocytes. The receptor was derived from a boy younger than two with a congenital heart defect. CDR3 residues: CASSIGLAGGRRETQYF. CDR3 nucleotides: TGTGCCAGCAGCATCGGACTAGCGGGAGGGAGAAGGGAGACCCAGTACTTC.